Included here is one T cell receptor (beta chain) sequence, with context. What it binds is unknown. This specimen belongs to a study of cytomegalovirus exposure and HLA in healthy donors. About the study: Findings of an earlier analysis included 90 million to 120 million unique TCR beta sequences from some 180 million T cells. Study-wide points: As a later analysis showed, several of the most significant clusters appeared to be linked to common viral pathogens. The HLA-A and HLA-B alleles of most subjects were reportedly predicted accurately from TCR beta sequences. Most TCR sequences were uncommon, yet certain public TCRs appeared in many donors.

The PCR made use of 60 Vbeta and 13 Jbeta primers. The assay was immunoSEQ multiplex PCR, and TCRdb's table has in-frame clones only and misses some. The sample has 75,000 to 95,000 clones, 70% to 90% seen once. V shed 10 bases and J shed 4 bases, with 17 bases lying between them. CDR1 and CDR2 from the germline V gene are SGHTA and FQGNSA. CDR3 length equals 13 residues. Material for sequencing was PBMCs. The origin of this receptor is a man younger than 35 in good health and CMV-seronegative. This chain uses TRBV7-2 with TRBJ2-7; D might be TRBD2 (6 bases). The CDR3 sequence: CATTGTGRYEQYF. The CDR3 DNA sequence: TGTGCCACCACTGGTACTGGGAGGTACGAGCAGTACTTC.